The 25 T cell receptor beta chains below were found in one sample sequenced in a study of blood T cells in healthy people across ages. PCR was performed a second time for about 7 to 11 cycles using a sample-barcoded 5' primer and a J-beta primer mix. TCRdb re-derived calls from the 5' RACE reads in MiXCR, one entry per CDR3 protein. The sample has about 970,000 distinct CDR3 sequences, just over 50% seen once; the top ten hold about a fifth. What was sequenced was blood. Receptor source: a woman aged 60-75 years in good health.

As for this clonotype: At one of its ends the junction is not consistent with the germline gene, which may arise from a read error. The chain uses TRBV7-3 and TRBJ2-3; weak D call: TRBD2 (5 bases). This CDR3 contains 15 residues. Germline CDR1 reads SGHTA; CDR2 reads FQGTGA. The CDR3 reads CASSTRRASTETQYF. CDR3 DNA: TGTGCCAGCAGTACACGAAGGGCTAGCACAGAGACGCAGTATTTT.

V gene TRBV13 combines with J gene TRBJ2-6; TRBD1 aligns across 8 bases. This CDR3 is 16 amino acids long. Trimming took 7 bases from V and 2 from J; bases not matched to a gene: 7. Germline V gene data show CDR1 as PRHDT and CDR2 as FYEKMQ (reference sequence). CDR3 nucleotide sequence: TGTGCCAGCACTAAGGACAGGGAACCTGGGGCCAACGTCCTGACTTTC. Its protein product is CASTKDREPGANVLTF.

Concerning this clonotype: This may be a read error, as it is one base from a much larger clone. The rearrangement joins TRBV20-1 to TRBJ1-6; weak D call: TRBD1 (6 bases). Germline CDR1 DFQATT, CDR2 SNEGSKA (reference sequence). V was pared by 0 bases and J by 3 bases, with 15 bases between. The CDR3 length is 17 residues. CDR3 in amino acids: CSARDPTGSFYNSPLHF. Here the CDR3 DNA reads TGCAGTGCTAGAGATCCCACAGGGAGCTTCTATAATTCACCCCTCCACTTT.

This clonotype has more than one count but fewer than ten. The chain recombines TRBV28 with TRBJ2-5; D is unclear. The V end was cut by 6 bases, the J end by 0 bases, with 17 bases between. The length of the CDR3 is 16 residues. Germline values: CDR1 MDHEN, CDR2 SYDVKM. The CDR3 protein is CASSHYLSGYQETQYF. For the CDR3, the DNA is TGTGCCAGCAGCCATTATCTATCCGGGTACCAAGAGACCCAGTACTTC.

The chain has TRBV21-1 and TRBJ2-7. TRBV21-1 is marked as a pseudogene. CDR3 length: 23 residues. CDR3 region: CASSKGKWYVLSSPSTKGYEQYF. CDR3 nucleotides: TGTGCCAGCAGCAAAGGGAAATGGTATGTGTTGAGCAGCCCATCCACTAAGGGCTACGAGCAGTACTTC.

The sample holds one count of this clonotype. This rearrangement joins TRBV12-3 or TRBV12-4 to TRBJ2-5; D is possibly TRBD2 (7 bases). The CDR3 extends over 17 amino acids. V was cut by 6 bases and J by 11 bases, with 31 bases left in between. CDR3 region: CASSPRVGGGSYGEQYF. Here the CDR3 DNA reads TGTGCCAGCAGCCCCCGTGTTGGGGGCGGGAGTTATGGTGAGCAGTACTTC.

The chain employs TRBV20-1 and TRBJ2-4, with TRBD2 matching over 9 bases. Germline V lookup: CDR1 DFQATT, CDR2 SNEGSKA (reference sequence). The CDR3 length is 14 residues. The CDR3 bases are TGCGGCGCCGGAAGTAGCGGGAGCAAAAACATTCAGTACTTC. This codes for CGAGSSGSKNIQYF.

The genes are TRBV4-2 and TRBJ2-1, with a weak D call TRBD2 (5 bases). The germline V gene encodes CDR1 LGHNA and CDR2 YNFKEQ. The CDR3 covers 14 residues. The V end lost 3 bases, the J end lost 6 bases, and 12 bases lay between the germline ends. CDR3 sequence (DNA): TGTGCCAGCAGCCATGGTCAAACTAGCAATGAGCAGTTCTTC. Translation gives CASSHGQTSNEQFF.

The chain employs TRBV11-2 and TRBJ2-7; D perhaps matches TRBD1 (5 bases). The CDR3 loop spans 16 amino acids. V was pared by 1 base and J by 2 bases, with 15 bases between. CDR1 is SGHAT, CDR2 FQNNGV, per germline. As DNA, the CDR3 is TGTGCCAGCAGCTTAGGTTCAAGGGGATCCCCCTACGAGCAGTACTTC. As protein: CASSLGSRGSPYEQYF.

This clonotype was counted between two and nine times. The V gene is TRBV20-1, the J gene TRBJ2-5; TRBD2 is a possible D gene (5 bases). CDR1 is DFQATT, CDR2 SNEGSKA, per germline (reference sequence). CDR3 size: 14 residues. Trimming removed 4 bases from V and 6 bases from J, with 18 bases in between. The CDR3 DNA follows: TGCAGTGCTACCGACCGGGAACGTCGGCAGACCCAGTACTTC. Its translation is CSATDRERRQTQYF.

V is TRBV29-1 and J is TRBJ2-3; D unresolved. The CDR3 covers 12 residues. Trimming cost V 5 bases and J 2 bases, with 8 bases left between them. CDR1 and CDR2 from the germline V gene are SQVTM and ANQGSEA. In DNA, the CDR3 is TGCAGCGTTTCGGTCTTCACAGATACGCAGTATTTT. It specifies CSVSVFTDTQYF.

This clonotype was detected many times. This chain links TRBV12-3 or TRBV12-4 with TRBJ2-7; no reliable D call. The V and J ends lost 5 bases and 1 base respectively, with 6 bases between them. The CDR3 covers 12 residues. The DNA of the CDR3 is TGTGCCAGCAGTCCCCCATCCTACGAGCAGTACTTC. Translation gives CASSPPSYEQYF.

In its sample, this clonotype was seen a few times. This rearrangement joins TRBV20-1 to TRBJ2-7; 8 bases fit TRBD2. Germline V gene lookup returns CDR1 DFQATT and CDR2 SNEGSKA (reference sequence). V was clipped by 0 bases and J by 6 bases; unmatched bases: 7. The CDR3 is 14 residues long. The CDR3 DNA reads as TGCAGTGCTAGAGAAGCGGGAGCAGGAGGCGAGCAGTACTTC. As protein: CSAREAGAGGEQYF.

This clonotype was detected only a few times. A read error is possible here, since a much larger clone lies one base away. V usage is TRBV14 and J usage is TRBJ2-4; perhaps D is TRBD1 or TRBD2 (5 bases each). Trimming stripped 4 bases from V and 13 bases from J, with 17 bases between. Germline V lookup: CDR1 SGHDN, CDR2 FVKESK. The CDR3 contains 13 residues. Here the CDR3 reads CASSRDQGREQYF. The CDR3 DNA follows: TGTGCCAGCAGCCGAGATCAGGGAAGGGAGCAGTACTTC.

Only one count was recorded for this clonotype. The J gene is TRBJ2-4, the V gene TRBV6-2 or TRBV6-3; D ambiguous. V was clipped by 0 bases and J by 8 bases, with 11 bases between them. The germline gives CDR1 MNHEY, CDR2 SVGEGT. The CDR3 length is 14 residues. The CDR3 region has the DNA TGTGCCAGCAGTTACTCTCCCGGGTCTTACATTCAGTACTTC. Translation: CASSYSPGSYIQYF.

The gene calls are TRBV12-3 or TRBV12-4 and TRBJ2-6; no definite D call. Trimming stripped 3 bases from V and 3 bases from J, with 6 bases between. CDR3 length: 14 amino acids. DNA of the CDR3: TGTGCCAGCAGTTTCATGGGTGGGGCCAACGTCCTGACTTTC. Protein product: CASSFMGGANVLTF.

This clonotype appeared many times. J is TRBJ1-2 and V is TRBV7-2; TRBD1 might be the D (6 bases). Germline CDR1 and CDR2: SGHTA and FQGNSA. CDR3 length: 12 residues. Trimming shortened V by 5 bases and J by 12 bases, and 16 bases separated the two germline ends. CDR3 coding DNA: TGTGCCAGCAGCGTAACAGGGAGTCGTAACACCTTC. Amino acids: CASSVTGSRNTF.

The chain employs TRBV20-1 and TRBJ1-2; D ambiguous. Germline CDR1 is DFQATT and CDR2 is SNEGSKA (reference sequence). CDR3 length: 13 residues. V lost 0 bases to trimming and J lost 7 bases, with 12 bases between them. The DNA of the CDR3 is TGCAGTGCTAGAGATCTTCATCGTACTGGCTACACCTTC. Protein product: CSARDLHRTGYTF.

The rearrangement uses TRBV7-6 and TRBJ2-3, with TRBD2 identical over 9 bases. The CDR3 runs 16 residues. Germline CDR1 reads SGHVS; CDR2 reads FNYEAQ. The J segment lost 8 bases and the V segment lost 5 bases, leaving 14 bases of the junction unmatched. The CDR3 here is CASSARGGGASLTQYF. CDR3 DNA sequence: TGTGCCAGCAGCGCTAGAGGCGGGGGGGCGTCTCTTACGCAGTATTTT.

This clonotype was observed at least ten times. The rearrangement links TRBV24-1 to TRBJ2-3, with 7 bases that match TRBD2. This CDR3 spans 11 amino acids. Looked up from germline, CDR1 is KGHDR and CDR2 is SFDVKD. The V segment lost 10 bases and the J segment 5 bases; nucleotides outside the gene matches: 2. The CDR3: CATGRGDTQYF. CDR3 in DNA: TGTGCCACGGGGAGGGGAGATACGCAGTATTTT.

This chain connects TRBV5-1 to TRBJ2-7; D is unresolved. This CDR3 has 16 amino acids. Germline V gene data show CDR1 as SGHRS and CDR2 as YFSETQ. Trimming removed 1 base from V and 2 bases from J, with 16 bases in between. The CDR3 loop reads CASSLSGSSFAYEQYF. CDR3 bases: TGCGCCAGCAGCTTGTCCGGGTCATCGTTCGCCTACGAGCAGTACTTC. The full variable domain, completed using reference TRBV5-1 and TRBJ2-7, is KAGVTQTPRYLIKTRGQQVTLSCSPISGHRSVSWYQQTPGQGLQFLFEYFSETQRNKGNFPGRFSGRQFSNSRSEMNVSTLELGDSALYLCASSLSGSSFAYEQYFGPGTRLTVT.

In its sample, this clonotype was seen a few times. The CDR3 reads CASSRNTGTQETQYF. CDR3 DNA sequence: TGCGCCAGCAGCCGAAACACAGGGACGCAAGAGACCCAGTACTTC. The chain combines TRBV5-1 with TRBJ2-5; a possible D gene is TRBD1 (6 bases). V dropped 4 bases and J dropped 2 bases, with 15 bases sitting between them. This CDR3 contains 15 residues. Germline V CDR1 and CDR2: SGHRS, YFSETQ.

The chain employs TRBV29-1 and TRBJ2-5; D possibly corresponds to TRBD2 (5 bases). The better agreement between TRBJ2-7 and the DNA end casts doubt on the J call. This CDR3 has 12 residues. Germline CDR1 SQVTM, CDR2 ANQGSEA. The CDR3 loop is CSVGGWGSEQYF. CDR3 nucleotides: TGCAGCGTCGGCGGGTGGGGTTCCGAGCAGTACTTC.

V and J are TRBV7-2 and TRBJ2-7; 12 positions agree with TRBD1. From germline, CDR1 is SGHTA and CDR2 FQGNSA. The CDR3 has 17 residues. The V segment lost 4 bases and the J segment 2 bases; nucleotides outside the gene matches: 9. The CDR3 DNA reads as TGTGCCAGCAGCTCCGGGACAGGGGGCTTCGGGACCTACGAGCAGTACTTC. Translated, it gives CASSSGTGGFGTYEQYF.

The sample holds a few counts of this clonotype. The chain employs TRBV29-1 and TRBJ2-1, with no clear D. Looked up from germline, CDR1 is SQVTM and CDR2 is ANQGSEA. The CDR3 length is 16 residues. Trimming took 5 bases from V and 2 from J, leaving 19 bases between them. CDR3 bases: TGCAGCGTTAAGTTGATGGGCGGCCACACCTACAATGAGCAGTTCTTC. It is translated as CSVKLMGGHTYNEQFF.